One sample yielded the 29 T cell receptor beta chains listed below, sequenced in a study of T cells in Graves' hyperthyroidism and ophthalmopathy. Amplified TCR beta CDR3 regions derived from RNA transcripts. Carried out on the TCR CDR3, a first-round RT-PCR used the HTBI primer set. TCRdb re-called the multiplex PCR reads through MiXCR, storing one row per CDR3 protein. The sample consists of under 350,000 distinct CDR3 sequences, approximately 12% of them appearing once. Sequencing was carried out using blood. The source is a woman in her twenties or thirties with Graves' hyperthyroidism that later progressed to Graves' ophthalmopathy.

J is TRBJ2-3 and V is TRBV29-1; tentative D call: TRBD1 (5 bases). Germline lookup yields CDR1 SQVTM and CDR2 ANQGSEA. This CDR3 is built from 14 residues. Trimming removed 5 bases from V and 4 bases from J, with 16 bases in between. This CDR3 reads CSVISPDSADTQYF. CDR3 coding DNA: TGCAGCGTTATAAGCCCAGACAGCGCAGATACGCAGTATTTT.

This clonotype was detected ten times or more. This CDR3 reads CASGGLAGGIQETQYF. For the CDR3, the DNA is TGTGCCAGCGGGGGACTAGCGGGAGGCATCCAAGAGACCCAGTACTTC. V usage is TRBV28 and J usage is TRBJ2-5; 15 bases agree with TRBD2. Looked up from germline, CDR1 is MDHEN and CDR2 is SYDVKM. The trim removed 8 bases at V and 1 base at J, leaving 5 bases unmatched. This CDR3 comprises 16 residues. Full variable domain (rest looked up from reference TRBV28 and TRBJ2-5): DVKVTQSSRYLVKRTGEKVFLECVQDMDHENMFWYRQDPGLGLRLIYFSYDVKMKEKGDIPEGYSVSREKKERFSLILESASTNQTSMYLCASGGLAGGIQETQYFGPGTRLLVL.

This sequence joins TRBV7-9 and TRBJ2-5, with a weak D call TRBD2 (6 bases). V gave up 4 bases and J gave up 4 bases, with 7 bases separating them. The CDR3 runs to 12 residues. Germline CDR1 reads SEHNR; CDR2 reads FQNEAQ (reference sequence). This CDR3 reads CASSWEVETQYF. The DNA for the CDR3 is TGTGCCAGCAGCTGGGAGGTAGAGACCCAGTACTTC.

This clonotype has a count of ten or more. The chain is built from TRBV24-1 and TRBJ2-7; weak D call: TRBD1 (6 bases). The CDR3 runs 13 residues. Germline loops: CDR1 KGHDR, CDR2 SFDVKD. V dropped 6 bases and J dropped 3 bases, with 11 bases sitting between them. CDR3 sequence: CATSSGTHYEQYF. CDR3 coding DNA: TGTGCCACCAGTTCCGGGACACACTACGAGCAGTACTTC.

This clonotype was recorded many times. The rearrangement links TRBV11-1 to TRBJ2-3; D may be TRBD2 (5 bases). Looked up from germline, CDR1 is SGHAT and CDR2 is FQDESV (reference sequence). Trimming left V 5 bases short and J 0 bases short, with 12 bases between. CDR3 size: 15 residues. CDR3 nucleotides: TGTGCCAGCAGCCCCGGACTGCAGAGCACAGATACGCAGTATTTT. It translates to CASSPGLQSTDTQYF.

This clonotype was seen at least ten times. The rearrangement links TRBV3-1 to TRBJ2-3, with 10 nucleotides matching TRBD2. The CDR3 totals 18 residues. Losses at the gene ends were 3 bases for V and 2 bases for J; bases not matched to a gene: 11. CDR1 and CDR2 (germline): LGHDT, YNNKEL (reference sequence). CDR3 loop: CASSHVLRTSGFTDTQYF. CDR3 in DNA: TGTGCCAGCAGCCACGTTCTCCGGACTAGCGGTTTCACAGATACGCAGTATTTT.

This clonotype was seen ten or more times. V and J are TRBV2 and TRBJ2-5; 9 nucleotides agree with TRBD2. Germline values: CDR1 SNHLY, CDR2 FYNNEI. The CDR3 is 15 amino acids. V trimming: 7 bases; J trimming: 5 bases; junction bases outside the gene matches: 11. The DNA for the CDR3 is TGTGCCAGCACCCCGGGACTAGCCTTTGGTGAGACCCAGTACTTC. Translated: CASTPGLAFGETQYF.

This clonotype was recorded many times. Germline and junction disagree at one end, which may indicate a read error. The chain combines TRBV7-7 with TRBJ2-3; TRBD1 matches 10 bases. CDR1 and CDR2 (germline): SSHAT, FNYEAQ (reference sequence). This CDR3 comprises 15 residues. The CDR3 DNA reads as TGTGCTAGCAGCCGCGGACAGGGGGTCGCCGATACGCAGTATTTT. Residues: CASSRGQGVADTQYF.

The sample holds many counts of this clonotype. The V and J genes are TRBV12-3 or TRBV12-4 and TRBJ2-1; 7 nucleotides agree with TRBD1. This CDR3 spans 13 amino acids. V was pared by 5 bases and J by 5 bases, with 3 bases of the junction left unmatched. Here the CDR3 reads CASSDGTDNEQFF. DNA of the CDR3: TGTGCCAGCAGTGACGGGACAGACAATGAGCAGTTCTTC.

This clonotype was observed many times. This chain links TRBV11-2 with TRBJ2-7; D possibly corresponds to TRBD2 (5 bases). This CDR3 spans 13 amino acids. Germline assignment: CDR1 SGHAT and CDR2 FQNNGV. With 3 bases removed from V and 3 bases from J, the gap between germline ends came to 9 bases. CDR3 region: CASSLPSSYEQYF. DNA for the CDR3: TGTGCCAGCAGCTTGCCTAGCAGCTACGAGCAGTACTTC.

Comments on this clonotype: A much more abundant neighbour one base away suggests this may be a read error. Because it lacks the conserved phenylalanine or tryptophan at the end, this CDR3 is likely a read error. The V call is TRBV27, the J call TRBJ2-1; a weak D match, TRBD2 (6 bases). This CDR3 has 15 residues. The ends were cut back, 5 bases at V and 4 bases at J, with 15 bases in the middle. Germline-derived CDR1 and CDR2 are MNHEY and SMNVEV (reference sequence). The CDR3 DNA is TGTGCCAGCAGTGCCGACGGCGGGGCATACAATGAGCAGTTCGTC. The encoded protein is CASSADGGAYNEQFV.

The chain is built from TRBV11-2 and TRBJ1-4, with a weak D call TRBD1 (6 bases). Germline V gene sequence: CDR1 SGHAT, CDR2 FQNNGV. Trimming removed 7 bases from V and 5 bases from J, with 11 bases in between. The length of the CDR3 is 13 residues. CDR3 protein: CASKGGWNEKLFF. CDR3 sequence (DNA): TGTGCCAGCAAAGGGGGTTGGAATGAAAAACTGTTTTTT.

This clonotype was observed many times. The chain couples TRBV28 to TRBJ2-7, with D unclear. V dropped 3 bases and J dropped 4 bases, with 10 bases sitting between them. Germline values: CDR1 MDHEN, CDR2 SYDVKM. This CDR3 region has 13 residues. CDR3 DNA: TGTGCCAGCAGTTTCGGCCAGCTTTACGAGCAGTACTTC. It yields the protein CASSFGQLYEQYF.

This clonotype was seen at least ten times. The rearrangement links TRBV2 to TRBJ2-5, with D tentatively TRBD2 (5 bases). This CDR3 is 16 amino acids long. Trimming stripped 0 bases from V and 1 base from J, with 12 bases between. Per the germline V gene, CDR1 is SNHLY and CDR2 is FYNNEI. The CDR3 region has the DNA TGTGCCAGCAGTGAAGCGGGAGCGGTCCTCCAAGAGACCCAGTACTTC. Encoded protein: CASSEAGAVLQETQYF.

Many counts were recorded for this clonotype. CDR3: CASSEGPAGGNSPLHF. CDR3 nucleotides: TGTGCCAGCAGTGAAGGTCCGGCAGGGGGTAATTCACCCCTCCACTTT. The J gene is TRBJ1-6, the V gene TRBV6-1; 7 positions match TRBD1. V lost 1 base, J lost 6 bases, and 6 bases stayed unmatched. The CDR3 is 16 amino acids. Germline V CDR1 and CDR2: MNHNS, SASEGT.

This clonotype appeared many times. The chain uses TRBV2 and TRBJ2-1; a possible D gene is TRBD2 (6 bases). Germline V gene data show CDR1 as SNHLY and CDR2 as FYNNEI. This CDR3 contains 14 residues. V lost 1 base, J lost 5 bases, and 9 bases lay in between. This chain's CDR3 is CASSEGSSDNEQFF. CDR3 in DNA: TGTGCCAGCAGTGAAGGATCTAGCGACAATGAGCAGTTCTTC.

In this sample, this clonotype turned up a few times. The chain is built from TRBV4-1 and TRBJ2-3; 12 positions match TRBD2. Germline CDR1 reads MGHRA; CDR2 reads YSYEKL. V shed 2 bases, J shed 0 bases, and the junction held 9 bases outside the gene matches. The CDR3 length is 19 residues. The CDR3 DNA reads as TGCGCCAGCAGCCAATTAGGTGCTAGCGGGAGGGTGAGCACAGATACGCAGTATTTT. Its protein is CASSQLGASGRVSTDTQYF.

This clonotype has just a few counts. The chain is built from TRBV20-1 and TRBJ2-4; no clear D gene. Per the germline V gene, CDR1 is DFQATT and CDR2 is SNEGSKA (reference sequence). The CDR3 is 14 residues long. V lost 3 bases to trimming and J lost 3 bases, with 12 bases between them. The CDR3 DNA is TGCAGTGCTAGCTCCGTATTGATCAAAAACATTCAGTACTTC. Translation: CSASSVLIKNIQYF.

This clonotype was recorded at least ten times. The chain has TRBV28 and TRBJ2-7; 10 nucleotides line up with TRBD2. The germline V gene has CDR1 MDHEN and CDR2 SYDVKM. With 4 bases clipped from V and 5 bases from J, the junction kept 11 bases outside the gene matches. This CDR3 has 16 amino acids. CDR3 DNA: TGTGCCAGCAGTTCGGCTAGCGGGAGCAATCGGCACGAGCAGTACTTC. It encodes CASSSASGSNRHEQYF. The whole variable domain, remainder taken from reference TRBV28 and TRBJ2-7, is DVKVTQSSRYLVKRTGEKVFLECVQDMDHENMFWYRQDPGLGLRLIYFSYDVKMKEKGDIPEGYSVSREKKERFSLILESASTNQTSMYLCASSSASGSNRHEQYFGPGTRLTVT.

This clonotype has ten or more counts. CDR3 sequence (DNA): TGTGCCAGCAGCACAAGCGGGAACTCCTACAATGAGCAGTTCTTC. This sequence encodes CASSTSGNSYNEQFF. The gene calls are TRBV7-2 and TRBJ2-1; TRBD2 matches 7 bases. The CDR3 is made up of 15 amino acids. Trimming took 5 bases from V and 0 from J; bases not matched to a gene: 4. Germline CDR1 reads SGHTA; CDR2 reads FQGNSA.

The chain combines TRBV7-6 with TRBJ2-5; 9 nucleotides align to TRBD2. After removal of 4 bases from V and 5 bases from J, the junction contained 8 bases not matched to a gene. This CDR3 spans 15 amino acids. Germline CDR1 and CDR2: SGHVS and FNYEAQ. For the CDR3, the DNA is TGTGCCAGCAGCTCTAATCAAGCGGGAGGCGAGACCCAGTACTTC. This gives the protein CASSSNQAGGETQYF.

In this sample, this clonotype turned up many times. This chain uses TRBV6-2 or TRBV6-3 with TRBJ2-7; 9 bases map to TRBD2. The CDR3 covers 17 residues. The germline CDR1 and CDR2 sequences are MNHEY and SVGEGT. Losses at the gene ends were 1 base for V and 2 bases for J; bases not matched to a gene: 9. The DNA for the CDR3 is TGTGCCAGCAGTTACTTCCCCACCTTAGCGGGAGCCTACGAGCAGTACTTC. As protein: CASSYFPTLAGAYEQYF.

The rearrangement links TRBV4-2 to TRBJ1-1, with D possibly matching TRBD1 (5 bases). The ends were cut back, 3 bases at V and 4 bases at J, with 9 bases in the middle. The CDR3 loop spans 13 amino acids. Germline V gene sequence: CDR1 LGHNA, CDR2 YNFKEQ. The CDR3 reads CASSQNRGTEAFF. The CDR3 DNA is TGTGCCAGCAGCCAGAATAGGGGCACTGAAGCTTTCTTT.

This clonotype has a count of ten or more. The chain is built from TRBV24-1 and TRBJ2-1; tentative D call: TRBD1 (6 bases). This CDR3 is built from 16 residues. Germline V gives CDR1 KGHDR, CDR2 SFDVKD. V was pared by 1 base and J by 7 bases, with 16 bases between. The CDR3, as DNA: TGTGCCACCAGTGATTTTAGAGCAGGGGTAATGAATGAGCAGTTCTTC. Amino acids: CATSDFRAGVMNEQFF.

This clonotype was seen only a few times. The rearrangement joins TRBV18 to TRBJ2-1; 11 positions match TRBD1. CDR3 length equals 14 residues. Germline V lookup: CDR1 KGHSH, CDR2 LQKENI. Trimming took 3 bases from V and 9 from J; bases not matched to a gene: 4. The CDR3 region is CASSPGTGGREQFF. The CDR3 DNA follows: TGTGCCAGCTCACCCGGGACAGGGGGGCGTGAGCAGTTCTTC.

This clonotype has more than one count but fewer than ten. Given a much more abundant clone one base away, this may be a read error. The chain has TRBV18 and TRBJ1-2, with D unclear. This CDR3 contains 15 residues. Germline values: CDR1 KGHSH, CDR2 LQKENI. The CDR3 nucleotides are TGTACCAGCTCACCACCATCAACCGAAACCTATGGCTACACCTTC. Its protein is CTSSPPSTETYGYTF.

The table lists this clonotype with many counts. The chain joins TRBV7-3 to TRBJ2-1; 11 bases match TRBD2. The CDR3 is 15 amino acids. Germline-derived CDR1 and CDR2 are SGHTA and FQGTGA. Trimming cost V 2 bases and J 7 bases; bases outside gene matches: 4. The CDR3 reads CASSLLAGGPNEQFF. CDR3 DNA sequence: TGTGCCAGCAGCTTATTAGCGGGAGGGCCTAATGAGCAGTTCTTC.

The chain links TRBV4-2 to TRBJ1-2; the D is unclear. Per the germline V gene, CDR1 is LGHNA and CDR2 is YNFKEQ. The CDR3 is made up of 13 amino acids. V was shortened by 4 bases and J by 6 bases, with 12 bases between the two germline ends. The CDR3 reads CASSRAQTDGYTF. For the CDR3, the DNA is TGTGCCAGCAGCCGAGCACAGACTGATGGCTACACCTTC.

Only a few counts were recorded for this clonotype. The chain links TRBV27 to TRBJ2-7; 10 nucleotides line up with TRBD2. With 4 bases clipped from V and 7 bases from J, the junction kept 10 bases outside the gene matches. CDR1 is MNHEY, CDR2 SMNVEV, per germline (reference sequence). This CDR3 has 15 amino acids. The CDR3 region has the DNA TGTGCCAGCAGTTGGGAGCGGGAGGGGGTCGGGGAGCAGTACTTC. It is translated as CASSWEREGVGEQYF.